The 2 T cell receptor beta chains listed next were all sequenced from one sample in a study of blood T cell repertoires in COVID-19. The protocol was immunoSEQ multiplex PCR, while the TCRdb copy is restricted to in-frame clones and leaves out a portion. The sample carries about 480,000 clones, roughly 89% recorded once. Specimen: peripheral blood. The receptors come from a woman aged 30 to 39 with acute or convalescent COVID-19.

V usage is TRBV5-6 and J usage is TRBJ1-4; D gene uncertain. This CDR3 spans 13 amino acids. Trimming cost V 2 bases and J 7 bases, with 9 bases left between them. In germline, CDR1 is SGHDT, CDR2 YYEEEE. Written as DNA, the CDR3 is TGTGCCAGCAGCTTCGGGAGGAGTGAAAAACTGTTTTTT. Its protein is CASSFGRSEKLFF.

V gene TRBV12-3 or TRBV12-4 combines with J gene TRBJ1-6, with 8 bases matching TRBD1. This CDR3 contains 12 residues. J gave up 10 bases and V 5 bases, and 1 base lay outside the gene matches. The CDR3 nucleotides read TGTGCCAGCAGTCGACAGGGGTCACCCCTCCACTTT. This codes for CASSRQGSPLHF.